Following are 20 T cell receptor beta chains from one sample sequenced in a study of cytomegalovirus exposure and HLA in healthy donors. 13 Jbeta primers and 60 Vbeta primers were used for the PCR. Libraries were prepared by immunoSEQ multiplex PCR; TCRdb keeps only in-frame clonotypes and omits some of them. The data show a few hundred thousand clones, with roughly 80% seen just once and around 3% held by the top ten. Sequenced material: PBMCs. These receptors were collected from a young man in good health and CMV-seronegative.

CDR3 bases: TGTGCCACCAGCAGAGGGGAGGGCCCACGAGGGCAGTTCTTC. This sequence encodes CATSRGEGPRGQFF. The gene calls are TRBV15 and TRBJ2-1, with 7 bases that match TRBD2. With 1 base clipped from V and 12 bases from J, the junction kept 9 bases outside the gene matches. The CDR3 has 14 amino acids. Looked up from germline, CDR1 is LNHNV and CDR2 is YYDKDF (reference sequence).

This chain uses TRBV7-8 with TRBJ2-5; D ambiguous. Germline V gives CDR1 SGHVS, CDR2 FQNEAQ. Trimming cost V 1 base and J 5 bases, with 5 bases left between them. This CDR3 region has 12 residues. The CDR3 here is CASSLDIETQYF. The CDR3 coding sequence is TGTGCCAGCAGCTTAGATATCGAGACCCAGTACTTC.

The gene calls are TRBV4-1 and TRBJ2-6; 10 bases align to TRBD1. The CDR3 loop spans 18 amino acids. Germline-derived CDR1 and CDR2 are MGHRA and YSYEKL. With 3 bases clipped from V and 4 bases from J, the junction kept 9 bases outside the gene matches. DNA of the CDR3: TGCGCCAGCAGCCAGTCTGGACAGGGGGGAACCGGGGCCAACGTCCTGACTTTC. It codes for CASSQSGQGGTGANVLTF.

The chain links TRBV12-5 to TRBJ1-2, with TRBD1 identical over 9 bases. Per germline, CDR1 LGHNT and CDR2 FRNRAP. This CDR3 is built from 15 residues. Trimming cost V 1 base and J 4 bases; bases outside gene matches: 4. The CDR3 reads CASGLDLTGGYGYTF. In DNA form, the CDR3 reads TGTGCTAGTGGTTTGGACTTGACAGGGGGCTATGGCTACACCTTC.

The gene calls are TRBV5-1 and TRBJ1-1; D is unclear. The CDR3 is 14 residues long. Trimming shortened V by 0 bases and J by 4 bases, and 10 bases separated the two germline ends. The germline V gene has CDR1 SGHRS and CDR2 YFSETQ. The CDR3 region is CASSLVSGSTEAFF. The CDR3 coding sequence is TGCGCCAGCAGCTTGGTAAGCGGGAGCACTGAAGCTTTCTTT.

V usage is TRBV7-8 and J usage is TRBJ2-5, with 7 bases lining up with TRBD2. Trimming at V came to 4 bases and at J to 7 bases, leaving 12 bases not matched to a gene. The germline gives CDR1 SGHVS, CDR2 FQNEAQ. The CDR3 totals 15 residues. Here the CDR3 DNA reads TGTGCCAGCAGCTCCCCCCGGGTCCCGGGAGGGACCCAGTACTTC. This gives the protein CASSSPRVPGGTQYF.

The sample holds one count of this clone. The chain recombines TRBV7-8 with TRBJ2-7; 8 nucleotides agree with TRBD1. J lost 6 bases, V lost 3 bases, and 4 bases had no gene match. The CDR3 runs 13 residues. CDR1 SGHVS and CDR2 FQNEAQ come from the germline V gene. This CDR3 is CASSFLDRGEQYF. The CDR3 DNA sequence: TGTGCCAGCAGCTTCCTCGACAGGGGCGAGCAGTACTTC.

This chain joins TRBV7-9 and TRBJ2-7; D remains unclear. Trimming shortened V by 5 bases and J by 9 bases, and 20 bases separated the two germline ends. Germline V gene sequence: CDR1 SEHNR, CDR2 FQNEAQ (reference sequence). This CDR3 comprises 14 residues. The chain's CDR3 is CASSPTPFELGQYF. CDR3 DNA: TGTGCCAGCAGCCCCACCCCCTTCGAACTCGGGCAGTACTTC.

The chain couples TRBV6-1 to TRBJ2-2; D may be TRBD2 (6 bases). CDR1 is MNHNS and CDR2 is SASEGT in the germline V gene. The CDR3 contains 18 residues. Deletions cut 3 bases from V and 6 bases from J, with 23 bases between. The CDR3 nucleotides read TGTGCCAGCAGTGACCCCCGCGCGGGGAAGGATGGGGCCGGGGAGCTGTTTTTT. Translated, it gives CASSDPRAGKDGAGELFF.

The chain uses TRBV28 and TRBJ2-7, with 8 bases lining up with TRBD1. CDR3 size: 14 residues. V lost 4 bases and J lost 6; bases outside the gene matches: 8. CDR1 and CDR2 (germline): MDHEN, SYDVKM. The chain's CDR3 is CASSYSGQGAEQYF. The CDR3 DNA reads TGTGCCAGCAGTTACTCAGGACAGGGCGCCGAGCAGTACTTC.

The rearrangement links TRBV15 to TRBJ2-7; D is perhaps TRBD1 (5 bases). The V and J ends lost 2 bases and 6 bases respectively, with 14 bases between them. Germline V gene data show CDR1 as LNHNV and CDR2 as YYDKDF (reference sequence). CDR3 length equals 14 residues. The DNA for the CDR3 is TGTGCCACCAGCAGACAGGGTGGGTTGAGCGAGCAGTACTTC. Translated, it gives CATSRQGGLSEQYF. The full variable domain, completed using reference TRBV15 and TRBJ2-7, is DAMVIQNPRYQVTQFGKPVTLSCSQTLNHNVMYWYQQKSSQAPKLLFHYYDKDFNNEADTPDNFQSRRPNTSFCFLDIRSPGLGDTAMYLCATSRQGGLSEQYFGPGTRLTVT.

The chain links TRBV7-3 to TRBJ2-3, with 7 nucleotides matching TRBD1. Unmatched junction bases numbered 11, after V lost 2 bases and J lost 3 bases. CDR1 and CDR2 from the germline V gene are SGHTA and FQGTGA. The CDR3 spans 17 residues. CDR3 in amino acids: CASSLWSGGTGTDTQYF. The CDR3 bases are TGTGCCAGCAGCTTATGGTCAGGGGGTACTGGTACAGATACGCAGTATTTT.

This clone was seen a few times. The V and J genes are TRBV5-1 and TRBJ1-1; D is perhaps TRBD1 (6 bases). V lost 0 bases and J 0 bases, leaving 12 bases between the germline ends. Germline V CDR1 and CDR2: SGHRS, YFSETQ. This CDR3 is 16 amino acids long. This CDR3 reads CASSLVGGNMNTEAFF. CDR3 DNA sequence: TGCGCCAGCAGCTTGGTAGGGGGAAATATGAACACTGAAGCTTTCTTT.

This clone has only one observation. This chain links TRBV28 with TRBJ2-7, with TRBD2 as a possible D gene (5 bases). The V gene's germline CDR1 is MDHEN and CDR2 SYDVKM. Trimming took off 8 bases at V and 6 bases at J, with 17 bases between the two ends. This CDR3 region has 13 residues. The CDR3 sequence: CASVGSAHSEQYF. In DNA form, the CDR3 reads TGTGCCAGCGTGGGGAGTGCTCACTCCGAGCAGTACTTC. Supplemented by reference TRBV28 and TRBJ2-7, the full variable domain reads DVKVTQSSRYLVKRTGEKVFLECVQDMDHENMFWYRQDPGLGLRLIYFSYDVKMKEKGDIPEGYSVSREKKERFSLILESASTNQTSMYLCASVGSAHSEQYFGPGTRLTVT.

This chain uses TRBV11-2 with TRBJ2-7; TRBD1 matches 11 bases. The V gene's germline CDR1 is SGHAT and CDR2 FQNNGV. CDR3 length: 16 amino acids. The junction had 5 bases not matched to a gene; V was cut back by 2 bases and J by 2 bases. The CDR3 nucleotides are TGTGCCAGCAGCTTAAGGGGGACAGGGGGTCCCTACGAGCAGTACTTC. Encoded protein: CASSLRGTGGPYEQYF. The full variable domain, rest sourced from reference TRBV11-2 and TRBJ2-7, is EAGVAQSPRYKIIEKRQSVAFWCNPISGHATLYWYQQILGQGPKLLIQFQNNGVVDDSQLPKDRFSAERLKGVDSTLKIQPAKLEDSAVYLCASSLRGTGGPYEQYFGPGTRLTVT.

This chain links TRBV4-2 with TRBJ2-5, with D possibly TRBD1 on 5 matching bases. The germline CDR1 and CDR2 sequences are LGHNA and YNFKEQ. The germline V and J ends were trimmed by 0 bases and 0 bases, with 8 bases remaining between them. CDR3 length: 15 residues. The DNA for the CDR3 is TGTGCCAGCAGCCAAGATAGGGGATACCAAGAGACCCAGTACTTC. Encoded protein: CASSQDRGYQETQYF.

The CDR3, as DNA: TGTGCCAGCAGTTTACCGGGGGTAGTGATAAATCAGCCCCAGCATTTT. It translates to CASSLPGVVINQPQHF. V is TRBV28 and J is TRBJ1-5; weak D call: TRBD1 (5 bases). V was cut by 2 bases and J by 4 bases, with 15 bases left in between. CDR1 is MDHEN and CDR2 is SYDVKM in the germline V gene. The CDR3 consists of 16 residues. Full variable domain (outside the CDR3, taken from reference TRBV28 and TRBJ1-5): DVKVTQSSRYLVKRTGEKVFLECVQDMDHENMFWYRQDPGLGLRLIYFSYDVKMKEKGDIPEGYSVSREKKERFSLILESASTNQTSMYLCASSLPGVVINQPQHFGDGTRLSIL.

This chain uses TRBV27 with TRBJ1-3; 7 nucleotides line up with TRBD1. The V gene's germline CDR1 is MNHEY and CDR2 SMNVEV (reference sequence). J lost 2 bases, V lost 6 bases, and 4 bases had no gene match. The CDR3 is 14 amino acids. The CDR3 sequence: CASRRTGTGNTIYF. In nucleotides, the CDR3 is TGTGCCAGCAGGCGGACAGGAACTGGAAACACCATATATTTT.

V gene TRBV4-1 combines with J gene TRBJ1-2; 9 bases fit TRBD1. Germline V gene data show CDR1 as MGHRA and CDR2 as YSYEKL. The junction had 11 bases not matched to a gene; V was cut back by 5 bases and J by 7 bases. The CDR3 contains 15 residues. Here the CDR3 reads CASSDEGQGSPGYTF. In DNA, the CDR3 is TGCGCCAGCAGCGATGAGGGACAGGGATCTCCTGGCTACACCTTC.

The V call is TRBV5-1, the J call TRBJ1-1; perhaps TRBD1 as D (6 bases). The V end was cut by 5 bases, the J end by 0 bases, with 11 bases between. The CDR3 runs 14 residues. Germline CDR1 SGHRS, CDR2 YFSETQ. The CDR3 is CASSPDRLNTEAFF. Here the CDR3 DNA reads TGCGCCAGCAGTCCCGACAGGTTGAACACTGAAGCTTTCTTT.